These 9 T cell receptor beta chains originate from one sample sequenced in a study of identical twins. TCRdb called the 5' RACE reads again in MiXCR, with one record for every CDR3 protein. The table has some 500,000 distinct CDR3 sequences, around 20% seen once; the top ten hold roughly 0.9%. These same data were also listed under a study on T cells expressing NK-cell markers.

Sample: CD4+ T cells sorted from blood. These receptors all come from a woman aged 18 to 35 in good health.

The chain combines TRBV20-1 with TRBJ1-1; D is undetermined. Trimming shortened V by 0 bases and J by 1 base, and 12 bases separated the two germline ends. The CDR3 contains 15 residues. The germline gives CDR1 DFQATT, CDR2 SNEGSKA (reference sequence). The CDR3 protein is CSARDQGPGNTEAFF. The DNA of the CDR3 is TGCAGTGCTAGAGATCAAGGGCCGGGGAACACTGAAGCTTTCTTT.

This chain joins TRBV6-5 and TRBJ1-2; 7 nucleotides match TRBD1. Germline CDR1 is MNHEY and CDR2 is SVGAGI. CDR3 length: 16 residues. V lost 2 bases, J lost 0 bases, and 6 bases stayed unmatched. CDR3: CASSYRGQYTNYGYTF. The CDR3 DNA reads TGTGCCAGCAGTTACAGGGGGCAATACACTAACTATGGCTACACCTTC.

This clonotype was picked up a small number of times. The V call is TRBV20-1, the J call TRBJ1-1; 8 nucleotides line up with TRBD1. CDR1 is DFQATT, CDR2 SNEGSKA, per germline (reference sequence). The V and J ends lost 5 bases and 10 bases, in that order; junction bases with no gene match: 9. This CDR3 contains 12 residues. The CDR3 DNA is TGCAGTGCTCCGGACAGGGCACTATCAGCTTTCTTT. This gives the protein CSAPDRALSAFF.

This clonotype appeared a few times. The chain carries TRBV12-3 or TRBV12-4 and TRBJ1-1; D is unresolved. The CDR3 covers 12 residues. Trimming removed 7 bases at V and 4 bases at J, with 10 bases between. CDR3 DNA sequence: TGTGCCAGCATGAGTTGGCTCACTGAAGCTTTCTTT. Translated: CASMSWLTEAFF.

At least ten counts were recorded for this clonotype. The chain has TRBV12-3 or TRBV12-4 and TRBJ2-1, with 7 bases aligning to TRBD2. V dropped 0 bases and J dropped 9; count of bases not matched to a gene: 5. This CDR3 spans 14 amino acids. The CDR3 coding sequence is TGTGCCAGCAGTTTAGCGGGAGGGCCTGGTGAGCAGTTCTTC. This encodes CASSLAGGPGEQFF.

The gene calls are TRBV4-3 and TRBJ2-1; TRBD1 agrees at 9 bases. Per the germline V gene, CDR1 is LGHNA and CDR2 is YSLEER. Germline trimming cut 4 bases from V and 5 bases from J; bases unmatched to any gene: 15. There are 18 residues in the CDR3. Written as DNA, the CDR3 is TGCGCCAGCAGCCTATTGCCGGGACAGGGTACGTGGGACAATGAGCAGTTCTTC. It is translated as CASSLLPGQGTWDNEQFF.

This chain joins TRBV16 and TRBJ2-6; tentative D call: TRBD2 (6 bases). Trimming left V 4 bases short and J 0 bases short, with 13 bases between. In germline, CDR1 is KGHSY, CDR2 FQNENV. The CDR3 runs 17 residues. CDR3 sequence: CASSPFGRGSGANVLTF. In nucleotides, the CDR3 is TGTGCCAGCAGCCCGTTTGGGCGGGGCTCTGGGGCCAACGTCCTGACTTTC. Using reference TRBV16 and TRBJ2-6 for the parts outside the CDR3, the full variable domain is GEEVAQTPKHLVRGEGQKAKLYCAPIKGHSYVFWYQQVLKNEFKFLISFQNENVFDETGMPKERFSAKCLPNSPCSLEIQATKLEDSAVYFCASSPFGRGSGANVLTFGAGSRLTVL.

This clonotype has only a few counts. The CDR3 loop is CASSLVGPTDTQYF. CDR3 nucleotide sequence: TGCGCCAGCAGCTTGGTTGGGCCCACAGATACGCAGTATTTT. The V call is TRBV5-1, the J call TRBJ2-3; D gene ambiguous. This CDR3 has 14 amino acids. Trimming removed 0 bases at V and 2 bases at J, with 7 bases between. Germline V lookup: CDR1 SGHRS, CDR2 YFSETQ.

There are a few counts of this clonotype. The J gene is TRBJ2-2, the V gene TRBV6-1; TRBD1 aligns across 10 bases. This CDR3 has 15 residues. V shed 10 bases, J shed 2 bases, and the junction held 7 bases outside the gene matches. The germline gives CDR1 MNHNS, CDR2 SASEGT. CDR3 bases: TGTGCCACCACAGGGACAGGGGCAAACACCGGGGAGCTGTTTTTT. Translating it yields CATTGTGANTGELFF.